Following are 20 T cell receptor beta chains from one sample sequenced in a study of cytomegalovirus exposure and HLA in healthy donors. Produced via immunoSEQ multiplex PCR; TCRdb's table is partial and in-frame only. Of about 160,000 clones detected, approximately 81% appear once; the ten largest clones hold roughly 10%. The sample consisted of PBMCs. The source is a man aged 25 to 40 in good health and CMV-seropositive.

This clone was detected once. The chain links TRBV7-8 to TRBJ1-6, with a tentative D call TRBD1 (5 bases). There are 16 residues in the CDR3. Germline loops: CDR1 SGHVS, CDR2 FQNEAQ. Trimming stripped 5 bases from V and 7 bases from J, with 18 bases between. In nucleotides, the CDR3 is TGTGCCAGCAGCCAACTACCCGGGGGTACAAATTCACCCCTCCACTTT. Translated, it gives CASSQLPGGTNSPLHF.

In nucleotides, the CDR3 is TGTGCCAGCAGCTACAAGTACGAGGTTGGAAACACCATATATTTT. As protein: CASSYKYEVGNTIYF. The chain carries TRBV7-9 and TRBJ1-3; D gene uncertain. Trimming cost V 4 bases and J 3 bases, with 13 bases left between them. Germline V gene lookup returns CDR1 SEHNR and CDR2 FQNEAQ (reference sequence). This CDR3 has 15 residues.

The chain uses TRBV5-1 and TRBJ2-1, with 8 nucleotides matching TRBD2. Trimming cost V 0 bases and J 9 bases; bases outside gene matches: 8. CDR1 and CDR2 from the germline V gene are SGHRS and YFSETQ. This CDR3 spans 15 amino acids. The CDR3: CASSLGLAGQSEQFF. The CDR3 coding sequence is TGCGCCAGCAGCTTGGGGCTAGCGGGCCAAAGTGAGCAGTTCTTC.

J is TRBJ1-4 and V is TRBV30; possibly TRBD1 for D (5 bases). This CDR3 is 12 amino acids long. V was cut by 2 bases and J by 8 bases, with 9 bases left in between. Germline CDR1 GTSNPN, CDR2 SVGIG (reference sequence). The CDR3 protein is CAWSRGWEKLFF. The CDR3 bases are TGTGCCTGGAGTAGGGGTTGGGAAAAACTGTTTTTT.

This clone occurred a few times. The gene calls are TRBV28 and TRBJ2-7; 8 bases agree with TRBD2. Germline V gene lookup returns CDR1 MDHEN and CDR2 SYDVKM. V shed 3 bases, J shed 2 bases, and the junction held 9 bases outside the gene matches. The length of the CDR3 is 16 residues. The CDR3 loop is CASSFLYSGATYEQYF. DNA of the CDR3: TGTGCCAGCAGTTTCCTCTATAGCGGGGCCACCTACGAGCAGTACTTC. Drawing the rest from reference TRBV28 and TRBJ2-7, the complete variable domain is DVKVTQSSRYLVKRTGEKVFLECVQDMDHENMFWYRQDPGLGLRLIYFSYDVKMKEKGDIPEGYSVSREKKERFSLILESASTNQTSMYLCASSFLYSGATYEQYFGPGTRLTVT.

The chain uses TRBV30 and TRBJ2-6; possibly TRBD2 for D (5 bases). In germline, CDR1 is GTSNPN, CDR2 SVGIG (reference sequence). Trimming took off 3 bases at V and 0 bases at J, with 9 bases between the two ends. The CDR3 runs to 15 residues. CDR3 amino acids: CAWRRALSGANVLTF. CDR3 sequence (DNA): TGTGCCTGGAGGCGGGCACTCTCTGGGGCCAACGTCCTGACTTTC.

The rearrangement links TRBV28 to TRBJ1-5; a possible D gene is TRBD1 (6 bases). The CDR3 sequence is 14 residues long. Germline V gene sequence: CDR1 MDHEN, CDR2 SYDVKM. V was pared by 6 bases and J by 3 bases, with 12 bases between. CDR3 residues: CASRLTGFNQPQHF. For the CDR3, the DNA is TGTGCCAGCAGGCTGACAGGATTCAATCAGCCCCAGCATTTT.

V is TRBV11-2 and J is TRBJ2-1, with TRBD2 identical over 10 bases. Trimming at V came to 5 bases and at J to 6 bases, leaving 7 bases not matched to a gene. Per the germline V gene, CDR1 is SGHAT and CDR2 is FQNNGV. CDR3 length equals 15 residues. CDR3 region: CASSGIAGGGNEQFF. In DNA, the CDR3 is TGTGCCAGCAGCGGAATAGCGGGAGGCGGCAATGAGCAGTTCTTC.

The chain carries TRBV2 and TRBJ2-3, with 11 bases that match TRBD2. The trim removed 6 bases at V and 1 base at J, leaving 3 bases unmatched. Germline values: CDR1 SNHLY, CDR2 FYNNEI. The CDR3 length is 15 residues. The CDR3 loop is CASSETSGGTDTQYF. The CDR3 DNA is TGTGCCAGCAGCGAGACTAGCGGGGGCACAGATACGCAGTATTTT.

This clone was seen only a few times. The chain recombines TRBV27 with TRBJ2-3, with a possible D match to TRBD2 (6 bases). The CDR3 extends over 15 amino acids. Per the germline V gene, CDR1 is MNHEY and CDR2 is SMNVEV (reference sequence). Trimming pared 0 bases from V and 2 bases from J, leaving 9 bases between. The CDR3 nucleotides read TGTGCCAGCAGTTTATCGGGACTTTTCACAGATACGCAGTATTTT. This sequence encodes CASSLSGLFTDTQYF.

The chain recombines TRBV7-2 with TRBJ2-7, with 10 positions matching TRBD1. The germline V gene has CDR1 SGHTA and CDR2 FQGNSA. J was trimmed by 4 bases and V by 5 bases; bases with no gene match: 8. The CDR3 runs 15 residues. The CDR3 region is CASSPRDRGSYEQYF. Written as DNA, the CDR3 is TGTGCCAGCAGCCCCCGGGACAGGGGTTCGTACGAGCAGTACTTC.

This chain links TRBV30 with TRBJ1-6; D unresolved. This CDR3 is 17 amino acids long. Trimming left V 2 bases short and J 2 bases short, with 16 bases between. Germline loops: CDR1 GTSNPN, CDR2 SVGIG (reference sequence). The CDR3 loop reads CAWSTVGSGAYNSPLHF. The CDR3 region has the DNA TGTGCCTGGAGTACTGTAGGATCGGGAGCCTATAATTCACCCCTCCACTTT. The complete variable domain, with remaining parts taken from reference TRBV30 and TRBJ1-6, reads SQTIHQWPATLVQPVGSPLSLECTVEGTSNPNLYWYRQAAGRGLQLLFYSVGIGQISSEVPQNLSASRPQDRQFILSSKKLLLSDSGFYLCAWSTVGSGAYNSPLHFGNGTRLTVT.

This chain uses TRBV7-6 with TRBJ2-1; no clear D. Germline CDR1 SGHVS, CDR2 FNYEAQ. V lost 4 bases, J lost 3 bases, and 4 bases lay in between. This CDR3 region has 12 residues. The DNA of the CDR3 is TGTGCCAGCAGCTCTAACTACAATGAGCAGTTCTTC. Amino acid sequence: CASSSNYNEQFF.

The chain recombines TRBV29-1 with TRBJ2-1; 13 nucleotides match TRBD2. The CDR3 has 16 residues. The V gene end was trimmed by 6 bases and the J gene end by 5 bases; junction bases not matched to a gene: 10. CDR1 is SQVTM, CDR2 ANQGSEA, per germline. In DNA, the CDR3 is TGCAGCGTCTCAGAGCTGACTAGCGGGGGGAACAATGAGCAGTTCTTC. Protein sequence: CSVSELTSGGNNEQFF.

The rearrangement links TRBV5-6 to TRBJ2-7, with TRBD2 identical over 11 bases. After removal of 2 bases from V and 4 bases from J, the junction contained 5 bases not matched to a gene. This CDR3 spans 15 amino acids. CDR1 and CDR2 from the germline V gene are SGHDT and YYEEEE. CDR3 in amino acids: CASSFLSGRGYEQYF. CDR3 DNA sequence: TGTGCCAGCAGCTTCCTTAGCGGGAGGGGGTACGAGCAGTACTTC.

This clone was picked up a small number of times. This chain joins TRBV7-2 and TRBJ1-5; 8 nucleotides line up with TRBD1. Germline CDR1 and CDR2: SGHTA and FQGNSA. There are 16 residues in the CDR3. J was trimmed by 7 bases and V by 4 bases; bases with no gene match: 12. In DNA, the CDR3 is TGTGCCAGCAGCTCAGCAGGGACAGGCCAAGGGCAGCCCCAGCATTTT. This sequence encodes CASSSAGTGQGQPQHF.

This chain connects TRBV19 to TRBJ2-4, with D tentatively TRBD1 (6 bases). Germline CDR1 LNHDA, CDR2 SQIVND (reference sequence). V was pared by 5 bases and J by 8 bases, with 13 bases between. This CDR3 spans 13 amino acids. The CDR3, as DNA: TGTGCCAGTAGTCCACCCTCAGGGGACATTCAGTACTTC. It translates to CASSPPSGDIQYF.

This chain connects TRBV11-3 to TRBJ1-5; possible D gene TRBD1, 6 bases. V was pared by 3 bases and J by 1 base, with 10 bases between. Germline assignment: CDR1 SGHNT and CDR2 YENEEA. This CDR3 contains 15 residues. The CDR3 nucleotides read TGTGCCAGCAGCTTCAGGGGTGTGAGCAATCAGCCCCAGCATTTT. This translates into CASSFRGVSNQPQHF.

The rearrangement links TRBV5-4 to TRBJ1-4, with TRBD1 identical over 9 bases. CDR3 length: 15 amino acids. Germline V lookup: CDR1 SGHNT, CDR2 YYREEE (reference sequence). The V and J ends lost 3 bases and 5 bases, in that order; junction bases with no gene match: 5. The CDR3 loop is CASSSPGTGNEKLFF. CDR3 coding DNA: TGTGCCAGCAGCTCGCCCGGGACAGGGAATGAAAAACTGTTTTTT.

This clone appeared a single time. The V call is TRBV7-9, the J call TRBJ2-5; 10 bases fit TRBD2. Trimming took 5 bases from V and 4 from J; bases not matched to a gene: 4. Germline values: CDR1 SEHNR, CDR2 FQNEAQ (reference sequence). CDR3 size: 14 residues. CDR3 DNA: TGTGCCAGCAGCCTGTGGACTAGCGGAGAGACCCAGTACTTC. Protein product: CASSLWTSGETQYF.